This TCR beta chain was recorded in a study of T cells in Graves' hyperthyroidism and ophthalmopathy. Study-level findings and limits: Most thyroid clonotypes with frequency above 0.001 were detected in blood. Model-based prediction identified ophthalmopathy a median 6.5 months prior to its onset.

The TCR beta CDR3 regions underwent amplification using RNA transcripts as the source. First-round RT-PCR with HTBI primers amplified the TCR CDR3 region. TCRdb itself ran the multiplex PCR reads through MiXCR, one entry per CDR3 protein. The table lists a few hundred thousand distinct CDR3 sequences, around 16% of them singletons. The CDR3 has 15 amino acids. CDR1 is MNHNS, CDR2 SASEGT, per germline. V was pared by 4 bases and J by 5 bases, with 14 bases between. About this clonotype itself: Antigen specificity is unknown.

Patients showing uncontrolled infection, other autoimmune disease, pregnancy or lactation were ineligible. The gene calls are TRBV6-1 and TRBJ1-4; D is unclear. Sequences were obtained from blood. The receptor's source is a woman in her forties with Graves' ophthalmopathy. CDR3 region: CASSATGTQNEKLFF. The CDR3 coding sequence is TGTGCCAGCAGTGCAACGGGAACTCAAAATGAAAAACTGTTTTTT.